This is a list of T cell receptor beta chains from one sample in a study of T cells after somatic rescue of genetic block. Clones were sequenced by immunoSEQ multiplex PCR, and TCRdb holds only the in-frame ones, with some missing. The sample yields some 67,000 clones, 92% seen once. Input material: peripheral blood mononuclear cells (PBMCs). Source of these receptors: a man aged 35-49 years. CDR3s include the opening cysteine and the closing phenylalanine or tryptophan. Each record gives: V gene, clone size, CDR3 protein. Size values are once, few and many counts, or a class for expanded clones, and some rows have none.

V: TRBV2
size: -
CDR3: CASSETTGGDYGYTF

V: TRBV6-6
size: -
CDR3: CASSRSGGGGGTEAFF

V: TRBV4-2
size: once
CDR3: CASSLEREDVEQYF

V: TRBV7-9
size: -
CDR3: CASSSSTGLFTGELFF

V: TRBV4-3
size: once
CDR3: CASSQVTRSYEQYF

V: TRBV7-8
size: -
CDR3: CASSFSMSRGNGYTF

V: TRBV29-1
size: -
CDR3: CSVPLTGGYGYTF

V: TRBV7-2
size: -
CDR3: CASSPLMSTDTQYF

V: TRBV6-5
size: -
CDR3: CASSYSPTDTQYF

V: TRBV2
size: -
CDR3: CASSEDLAGGPAAGYEQFF

V: TRBV5-4
size: -
CDR3: CASSQTGNYGYTF

V: TRBV10-1
size: -
CDR3: CASSVLRTANTGELFF

V: TRBV11-2
size: -
CDR3: CASSLQSSYEQYF

V: TRBV19
size: -
CDR3: CASSIAGRHIQYF

V: TRBV7-8
size: -
CDR3: CASSSTGIQETQYF

V: TRBV6-1
size: -
CDR3: CASSALAGVVEQFF

V: TRBV2
size: -
CDR3: CASSDTANYGYTF

V: TRBV28
size: -
CDR3: CASRRGQGYSGNTIYF

V: TRBV28
size: -
CDR3: CASSLKGEQYF

V: TRBV7-2
size: -
CDR3: CASSFRAGHNAIQYF

V: TRBV5-1
size: -
CDR3: CASSLGGGTGREQFF

V: TRBV19
size: few
CDR3: CASGPTEAFF